This T cell receptor beta chain was found in a study of T-cell memory formation after mild COVID-19. The wider study: Clusters of TCRs were largely donor specific.

A note on this clonotype: Its target is unknown.

The trim removed 1 base at V and 9 bases at J, leaving 7 bases unmatched. This CDR3 has 15 amino acids. TCRdb reprocessed the 5' RACE reads via MiXCR and lists one record per CDR3 protein. The sample contains hundreds of thousands of distinct CDR3 sequences, about a sixth of which appear only once. Study-wide results and caveats: Prior to infection, memory already included some responding clones, suggesting cross-reactive memory joined. Clones contracting across day 15 to 85 had a balanced CD4/CD8 profile; later expanding clones leaned CD4+.

Sequences were obtained from PBMCs or a T cell subset sorted from them (not recorded which). The rearrangement joins TRBV12-3 or TRBV12-4 to TRBJ1-2, with TRBD1 identical over 11 bases. This sequence was found in an adult woman who had mild COVID-19 (a few samples of this study predate the infection). Cell type and time point are not known. CDR3 protein: CASSLGKRTGGSYTF. CDR3 DNA: TGTGCCAGCAGTTTAGGAAAAAGGACAGGGGGCAGCTACACCTTC.